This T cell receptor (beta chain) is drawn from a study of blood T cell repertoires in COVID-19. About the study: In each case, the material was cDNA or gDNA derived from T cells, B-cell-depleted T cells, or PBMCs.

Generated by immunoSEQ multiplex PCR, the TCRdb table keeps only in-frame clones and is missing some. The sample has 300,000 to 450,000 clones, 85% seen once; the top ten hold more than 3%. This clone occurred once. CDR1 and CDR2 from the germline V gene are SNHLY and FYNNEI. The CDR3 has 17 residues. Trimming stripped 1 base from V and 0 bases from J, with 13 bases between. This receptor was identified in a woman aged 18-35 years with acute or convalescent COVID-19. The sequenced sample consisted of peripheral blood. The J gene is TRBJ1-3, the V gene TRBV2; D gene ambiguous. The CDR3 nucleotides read TGTGCCAGCAGTGAAGAGGCGATAAGGAGCTCTGGAAACACCATATATTTT. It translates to CASSEEAIRSSGNTIYF.